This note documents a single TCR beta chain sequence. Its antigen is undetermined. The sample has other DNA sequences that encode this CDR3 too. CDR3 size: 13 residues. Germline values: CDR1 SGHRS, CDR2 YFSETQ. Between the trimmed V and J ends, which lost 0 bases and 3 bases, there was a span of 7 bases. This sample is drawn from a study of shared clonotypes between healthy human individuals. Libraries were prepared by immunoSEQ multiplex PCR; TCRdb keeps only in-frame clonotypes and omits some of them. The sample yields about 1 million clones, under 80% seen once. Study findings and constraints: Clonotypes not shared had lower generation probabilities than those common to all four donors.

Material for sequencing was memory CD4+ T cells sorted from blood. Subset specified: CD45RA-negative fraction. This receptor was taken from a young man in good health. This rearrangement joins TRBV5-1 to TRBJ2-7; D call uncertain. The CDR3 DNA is TGCGCCAGCAGCTTGGAGGGCCTCTACGAGCAGTACTTC. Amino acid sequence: CASSLEGLYEQYF.